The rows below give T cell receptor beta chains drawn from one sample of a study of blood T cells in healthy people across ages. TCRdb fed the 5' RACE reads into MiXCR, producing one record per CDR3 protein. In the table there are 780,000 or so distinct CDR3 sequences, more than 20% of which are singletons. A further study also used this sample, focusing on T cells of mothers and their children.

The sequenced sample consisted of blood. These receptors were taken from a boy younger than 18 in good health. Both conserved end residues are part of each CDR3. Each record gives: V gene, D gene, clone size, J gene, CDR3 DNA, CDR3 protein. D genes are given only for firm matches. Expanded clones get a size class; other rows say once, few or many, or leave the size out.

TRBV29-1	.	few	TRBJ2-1	TGCAGCGTCGTAGCGCGGGGCAGGGCGGGTGAGCAGTTCTTC	CSVVARGRAGEQFF
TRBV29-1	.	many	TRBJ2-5	TGCAGCGTTGATGGGGGGTACCAAGAGACCCAGTACTTC	CSVDGGYQETQYF
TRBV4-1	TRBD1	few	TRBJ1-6	TGCGCCAGCAGCCAGGGATCCGGGACAGGGGCGAGCTCCTATAATTCACCCCTCCACTTT	CASSQGSGTGASSYNSPLHF
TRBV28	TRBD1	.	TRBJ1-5	TGTGCCAGCAGTAAAAGAACAGGGGGCGGCTTTAGGCAGCCCCAGCATTTT	CASSKRTGGGFRQPQHF
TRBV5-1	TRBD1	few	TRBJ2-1	TGCGCCAGCAGCTTGGGACAGGGGTTCAGTGAGCAGTTCTTC	CASSLGQGFSEQFF
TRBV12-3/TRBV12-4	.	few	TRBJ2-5	TGTGCCGGCAGTTTGACAGACCAAGAGACCCAGTACTTC	CAGSLTDQETQYF
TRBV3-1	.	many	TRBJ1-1	TGTGCCAGCAGCCAAGAGGACCGGAGGGCTTTCTTT	CASSQEDRRAFF
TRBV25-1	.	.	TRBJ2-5	TGTGCCAGCAGTGACAAGGACGAAGCTGTGGAGACCCAGTACTTC	CASSDKDEAVETQYF
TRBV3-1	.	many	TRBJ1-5	TGTGCCAGCAGCCCAACATGGAGTCCCAATCAGCCCCAGCATTTT	CASSPTWSPNQPQHF
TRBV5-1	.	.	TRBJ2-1	TGCGCCAGCAGCCCGTACACAGGGGGGGGGAATGAGCAGTTCTTC	CASSPYTGGGNEQFF
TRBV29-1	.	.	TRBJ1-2	TGCAGCGTAGACAATCCGGACAGCAACTATGGCTACACCTTC	CSVDNPDSNYGYTF
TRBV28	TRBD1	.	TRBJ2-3	TGTGCCAGCAGGACCCCGGGACAGGGAACAGATACGCAGTATTTT	CASRTPGQGTDTQYF
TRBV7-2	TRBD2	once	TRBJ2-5	TGTGCCAGCAAAATGACTAGCGGGACGGAAGAGACCCAGTACTTC	CASKMTSGTEETQYF
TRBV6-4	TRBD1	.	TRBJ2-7	TGTGCCAGAACATTCACCCCCATGGGGACAGGGTCCTCCTACGAGCAGTACTTC	CARTFTPMGTGSSYEQYF
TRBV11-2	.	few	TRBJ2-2	TGTGCCAGCAGCTTGCAAGGAAAGGGCGGGGAGCTGTTTTTT	CASSLQGKGGELFF
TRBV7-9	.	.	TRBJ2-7	TGTGCCAGCAGCTCCGGGACGGAGCCCTACGAGCAGTACTTC	CASSSGTEPYEQYF
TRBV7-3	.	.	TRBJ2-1	TGTGCCAGCAGCTTAATCGATGATGAGCAGTTCTTC	CASSLIDDEQFF
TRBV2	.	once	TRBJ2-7	TGTGCCAGCTTCCCTGGGAGACTTCTGGGCCACGAGCAGTACTTC	CASFPGRLLGHEQYF
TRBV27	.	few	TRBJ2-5	TGTGCCAGCAAGTCCTTGGGACGGAAGACCCAGTACTTC	CASKSLGRKTQYF
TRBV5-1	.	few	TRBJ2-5	TGCGCCAGCAGCTCTCTCTGGACGGACCAAGAGACCCAGTACTTC	CASSSLWTDQETQYF
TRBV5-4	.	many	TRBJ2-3	TGTGCCAGCAGCTTGGATGGTGGCTTCACAGATACGCAGTATTTT	CASSLDGGFTDTQYF
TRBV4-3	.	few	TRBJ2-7	TGCGCCAGCAGCCAAATTTGGGGTGTACCTGTTTACGAGCAGTACTTC	CASSQIWGVPVYEQYF
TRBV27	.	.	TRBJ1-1	TGTGCCAGCAGTTTCCGATTACCACGGGGAGGGGGCACTGAAGCTTTCTTT	CASSFRLPRGGGTEAFF
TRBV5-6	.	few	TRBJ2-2	TGTGCCAGCAGACCTGGGGGGTCCGGGGAGCTGTTTTTT	CASRPGGSGELFF
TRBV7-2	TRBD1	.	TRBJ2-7	TGTGCCAGCAGCTTTCTAGGACAGGGGGGCTACGAGCAGTACTTC	CASSFLGQGGYEQYF
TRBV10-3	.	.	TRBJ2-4	TGTGCCATCAGTGGCCTCGGGGACATTCAGTACTTC	CAISGLGDIQYF
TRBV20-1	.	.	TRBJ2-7	TGCAGTGCTACGATTCTTGGGCTGGCGGGTGGCTCCTACGAGCAGTACTTC	CSATILGLAGGSYEQYF
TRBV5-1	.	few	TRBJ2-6	TGCGCCAGCAGCTTGGGAGCCAACGTCCTGACTTTC	CASSLGANVLTF
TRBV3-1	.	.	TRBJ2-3	TGTGCCAGCAGCCAAGATTTGAGTTTAGAGGTCGGCGTCGCAGATACGCAGTATTTT	CASSQDLSLEVGVADTQYF
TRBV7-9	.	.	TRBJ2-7	TGTGCCAGCAGCCCCCGGACTGATTCGGAGCAGTACTTC	CASSPRTDSEQYF
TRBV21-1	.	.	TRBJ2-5	TGTGCCCCCGGTCGTCCGGGTGAGCAGTACTTC	CAPGRPGEQYF
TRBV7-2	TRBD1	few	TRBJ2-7	TGTGCCAGCAGCTTACAGGGGGCGTCCTCCTACGAGCAGTACTTC	CASSLQGASSYEQYF
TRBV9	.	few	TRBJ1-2	TGTGCCAGCAGCGTAGGGCCTGGATTTAACTATGGCTACACCTTC	CASSVGPGFNYGYTF
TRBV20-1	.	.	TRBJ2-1	TGCAGTGCTCCACTGGGCTGGGCAATCAATGAGCAGTTCTTC	CSAPLGWAINEQFF
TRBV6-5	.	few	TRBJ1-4	TGTGCCAGCAGTTACTCGAGCAGGGGTAATGAAAAACTGTTTTTT	CASSYSSRGNEKLFF
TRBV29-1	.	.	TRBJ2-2	TGCAGCGTTGAATGGGGGCAGACGAACACCGGGGAGCTGTTTTTT	CSVEWGQTNTGELFF
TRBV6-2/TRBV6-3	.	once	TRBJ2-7	TGTGCCAGCAGTTACGAGAGGTTCCATAACGAGCAGTACTTC	CASSYERFHNEQYF
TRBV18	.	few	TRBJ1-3	TGTGCCAGCTCAGCCCCCGGGAGCTCTGGAAACACCATATATTTT	CASSAPGSSGNTIYF
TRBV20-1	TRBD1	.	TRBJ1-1	TGCAGTGCTAGAGAGATTACAGGGGTCACTGAAGCTTTCTTT	CSAREITGVTEAFF
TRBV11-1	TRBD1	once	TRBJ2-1	TGTGCCAGCAGCTTAGGCACGGACAGGTCCATACTCAATGAGCAGTTCTTC	CASSLGTDRSILNEQFF
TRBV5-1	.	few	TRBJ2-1	TGCGCCAGCAGCCGCGCGGACAATGAGCAGTTCTTC	CASSRADNEQFF
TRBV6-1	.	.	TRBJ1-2	TGTGCCAGCAGTGTGGGGCTTGGCTACACCTTC	CASSVGLGYTF
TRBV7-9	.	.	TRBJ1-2	TGTGCCAGCAGCTTAGCCGACAGTCCTAGCCTAGCCTTC	CASSLADSPSLAF
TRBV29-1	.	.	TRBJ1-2	TGCAGCGTTGAAGATCCTAATAGGGGTGGCTACACCTTC	CSVEDPNRGGYTF
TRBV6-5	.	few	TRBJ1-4	TGTGCCAGCAGTCATGCAACTAATGAAAAACTGTTTTTT	CASSHATNEKLFF
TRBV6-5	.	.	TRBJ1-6	TGTGCCAGCAGTTCCATCCGACGGGCTGTAGATGGGTCCCTCCACTTT	CASSSIRRAVDGSLHF
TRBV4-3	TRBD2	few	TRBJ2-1	TGCGCCAGCAGCCAAGATATGACCGGACTAGCGGACAATGAGCAGTTCTTC	CASSQDMTGLADNEQFF
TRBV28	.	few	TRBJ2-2	TGTGCCAGCAGTTTAGACAGCGGTCGTGTCACCGGGGAGCTGTTTTTT	CASSLDSGRVTGELFF